The 17 T cell receptor beta chains presented below share a single source sample, sequenced in a study of CD8 T cells in Susac syndrome. When the RNA was reverse transcribed, random hexamers were used with an input of 0.5 to 1 ug. MiXCR was run by TCRdb on the immunoSEQ multiplex PCR reads, yielding one entry per CDR3 protein. The sample records 50,000 to 55,000 distinct CDR3 sequences, around 93% being singletons. Source material: CD8+ T cells from PBMCs. The origin of the receptors is a human donor with Susac syndrome.

This chain joins TRBV29-1 and TRBJ2-7; weak D call: TRBD1 (6 bases). CDR1 SQVTM and CDR2 ANQGSEA come from the germline V gene. The CDR3 sequence is 13 residues long. Trimming shortened V by 6 bases and J by 2 bases, and 14 bases separated the two germline ends. CDR3 bases: TGCAGCGTACTGTTACAGGGCACCTACGAGCAGTACTTC. Translated: CSVLLQGTYEQYF.

The chain employs TRBV4-1 and TRBJ2-1; TRBD2 matches 8 bases. The J segment lost 4 bases and the V segment lost 0 bases, leaving 5 bases of the junction unmatched. From germline, CDR1 is MGHRA and CDR2 YSYEKL. CDR3 length equals 16 residues. CDR3 region: CASSQDRGGVYNEQFF. CDR3 sequence (DNA): TGCGCCAGCAGCCAAGACCGGGGGGGAGTGTACAATGAGCAGTTCTTC.

The chain uses TRBV14 and TRBJ2-6, with D perhaps matching TRBD1 (5 bases). Trimming took off 0 bases at V and 1 base at J, with 13 bases between the two ends. The CDR3 covers 18 residues. Per germline, CDR1 SGHDN and CDR2 FVKESK. This chain's CDR3 is CASSQEVGRVSGANVLTF. The CDR3, as DNA: TGTGCCAGCAGCCAAGAAGTTGGCAGGGTATCTGGGGCCAACGTCCTGACTTTC.

The chain joins TRBV19 to TRBJ1-5; possibly TRBD1 for D (5 bases). Germline V gene lookup returns CDR1 LNHDA and CDR2 SQIVND (reference sequence). This CDR3 is 18 amino acids long. Deletions cut 0 bases from V and 5 bases from J, with 20 bases between. CDR3 sequence reads: CASSIDNLDPWGDQPQHF. In nucleotides, the CDR3 is TGTGCCAGTAGTATAGATAATCTGGACCCCTGGGGGGATCAGCCCCAGCATTTT.

The chain combines TRBV9 with TRBJ2-7; tentatively, D is TRBD2 (6 bases). CDR1 is SGDLS and CDR2 is YYNGEE in the germline V gene. V lost 3 bases, J lost 2 bases, and 12 bases lay in between. The CDR3 contains 14 residues. This chain's CDR3 is CASSAGSGAYEQYF. The CDR3 DNA reads as TGTGCCAGCAGCGCTGGGTCGGGGGCCTACGAGCAGTACTTC.

This clonotype was counted once. The chain joins TRBV9 to TRBJ1-1, with D possibly matching TRBD1 (6 bases). Trimming took off 0 bases at V and 3 bases at J, with 15 bases between the two ends. The CDR3 runs to 16 residues. The germline CDR1 and CDR2 sequences are SGDLS and YYNGEE. The CDR3 DNA reads as TGTGCCAGCAGCGTAGGGGAACGGGGGCGGGACACTGAAGCTTTCTTT. Amino acid sequence: CASSVGERGRDTEAFF.

The chain recombines TRBV28 with TRBJ1-2; no clear D gene. The CDR3 extends over 14 amino acids. Per the germline V gene, CDR1 is MDHEN and CDR2 is SYDVKM. V lost 7 bases and J lost 8, with 20 bases in between. DNA for the CDR3: TGTGCCAGCACCATGTACCCTTCTAGGGAGGGCTACACCTTC. Translation gives CASTMYPSREGYTF.

The chain uses TRBV28 and TRBJ1-6; no definite D call. The CDR3 extends over 16 amino acids. Germline V lookup: CDR1 MDHEN, CDR2 SYDVKM. V dropped 11 bases and J dropped 0 bases, with 17 bases sitting between them. CDR3 DNA: TGTGCCGTTGGAATGATAGGAAGCTCCTATAATTCACCCCTCCACTTT. Its translation is CAVGMIGSSYNSPLHF.

The chain recombines TRBV11-2 with TRBJ2-1; D is possibly TRBD1 or TRBD2 (5 bases each). V gave up 1 base and J gave up 8 bases, with 18 bases separating them. Germline CDR1 is SGHAT and CDR2 is FQNNGV. This CDR3 region has 16 residues. For the CDR3, the DNA is TGTGCCAGCAGCTTAGGGGCAGGGACGGGGCGTCATGAGCAGTTCTTC. Translating it yields CASSLGAGTGRHEQFF.

This chain links TRBV13 with TRBJ1-6; weak D call: TRBD1 (5 bases). The V gene's germline CDR1 is PRHDT and CDR2 FYEKMQ (reference sequence). Trimming stripped 5 bases from V and 9 bases from J, with 17 bases between. The CDR3 loop spans 15 amino acids. In DNA, the CDR3 is TGTGCCAGCAGCCGAGCGGGGGGTCGAACTTCACCCCTCCACTTT. As protein: CASSRAGGRTSPLHF.

The rearrangement joins TRBV29-1 to TRBJ2-1, with 13 bases matching TRBD2. Germline values: CDR1 SQVTM, CDR2 ANQGSEA. This CDR3 spans 16 amino acids. J lost 2 bases, V lost 1 base, and 2 bases had no gene match. The CDR3 coding sequence is TGCAGCGTTGAAGGGGGGACTAGCGGGGCCTACAATGAGCAGTTCTTC. Its protein is CSVEGGTSGAYNEQFF.

This chain links TRBV29-1 with TRBJ1-2; 11 nucleotides line up with TRBD1. This CDR3 contains 15 residues. The germline gives CDR1 SQVTM, CDR2 ANQGSEA. Trimming cost V 4 bases and J 2 bases; bases outside gene matches: 6. Written as DNA, the CDR3 is TGCAGCGTTGCGAGGAGGACAGGGGGCAACTATGGCTACACCTTC. Its protein is CSVARRTGGNYGYTF.

J is TRBJ1-2 and V is TRBV20-1; the D gene is possibly TRBD1 (6 bases). The germline V and J ends were trimmed by 5 bases and 4 bases, with 11 bases remaining between them. CDR3 length: 12 residues. Germline-derived CDR1 and CDR2 are DFQATT and SNEGSKA (reference sequence). CDR3 loop: CSASDRIYGYTF. CDR3 in DNA: TGCAGTGCTTCCGACAGGATCTATGGCTACACCTTC.

The genes are TRBV5-1 and TRBJ2-1; D gene unclear. Germline V lookup: CDR1 SGHRS, CDR2 YFSETQ. With 5 bases removed from V and 4 bases from J, the gap between germline ends came to 19 bases. The CDR3 runs to 16 residues. CDR3 DNA: TGCGCCAGCAGTTTTACGCCCGACCGCGGATACAATGAGCAGTTCTTC. Protein: CASSFTPDRGYNEQFF.

The gene calls are TRBV12-3 or TRBV12-4 and TRBJ1-1, with D unresolved. The V and J ends lost 10 bases and 10 bases respectively, with 10 bases between them. The CDR3 contains 9 residues. The CDR3 loop is CATRPGAFF. For the CDR3, the DNA is TGTGCCACCAGACCAGGAGCTTTCTTT.

The chain employs TRBV6-2 or TRBV6-3 and TRBJ1-5; D not resolved. The ends were cut back, 6 bases at V and 0 bases at J, with 18 bases in the middle. In germline, CDR1 is MNHEY, CDR2 SVGEGT. This CDR3 spans 17 amino acids. The CDR3 nucleotides are TGTGCCAGCAGCGACATCGACCACTATTATAGCAATCAGCCCCAGCATTTT. This sequence encodes CASSDIDHYYSNQPQHF.

The chain combines TRBV7-9 with TRBJ2-5, with a tentative D call TRBD1 (6 bases). Trimming removed 2 bases at V and 4 bases at J, with 11 bases between. From germline, CDR1 is SEHNR and CDR2 FQNEAQ (reference sequence). The CDR3 length is 14 residues. This CDR3 reads CASSLPGQIETQYF. The CDR3 DNA reads TGTGCCAGCAGCTTACCAGGACAGATAGAGACCCAGTACTTC.